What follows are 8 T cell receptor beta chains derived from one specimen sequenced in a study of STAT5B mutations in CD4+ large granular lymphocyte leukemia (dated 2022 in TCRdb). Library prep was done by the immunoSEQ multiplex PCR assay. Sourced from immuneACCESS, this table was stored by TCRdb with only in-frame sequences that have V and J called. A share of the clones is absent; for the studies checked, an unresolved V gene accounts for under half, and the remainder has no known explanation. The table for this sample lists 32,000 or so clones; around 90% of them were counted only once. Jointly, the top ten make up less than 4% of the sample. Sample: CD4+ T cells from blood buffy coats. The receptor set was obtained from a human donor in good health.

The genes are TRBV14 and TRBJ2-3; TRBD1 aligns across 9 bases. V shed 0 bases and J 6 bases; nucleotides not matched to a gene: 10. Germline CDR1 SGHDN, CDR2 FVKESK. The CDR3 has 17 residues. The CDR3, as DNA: TGTGCCAGCAGCCAAGATGCGGGGACAGGGTTCCAGGATACGCAGTATTTT. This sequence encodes CASSQDAGTGFQDTQYF.

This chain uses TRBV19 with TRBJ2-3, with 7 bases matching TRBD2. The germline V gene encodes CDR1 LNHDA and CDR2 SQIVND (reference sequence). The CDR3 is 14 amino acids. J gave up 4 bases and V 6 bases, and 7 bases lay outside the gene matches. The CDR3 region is CASRGGRDADTQYF. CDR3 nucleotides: TGTGCCAGTAGGGGCGGGAGAGATGCAGATACGCAGTATTTT.

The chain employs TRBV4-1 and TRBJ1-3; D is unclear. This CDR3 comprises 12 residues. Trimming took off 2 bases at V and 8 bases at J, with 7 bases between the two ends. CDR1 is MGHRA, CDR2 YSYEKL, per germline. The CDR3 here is CASSQNGDTIYF. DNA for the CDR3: TGCGCCAGCAGCCAAAACGGGGACACCATATATTTT.

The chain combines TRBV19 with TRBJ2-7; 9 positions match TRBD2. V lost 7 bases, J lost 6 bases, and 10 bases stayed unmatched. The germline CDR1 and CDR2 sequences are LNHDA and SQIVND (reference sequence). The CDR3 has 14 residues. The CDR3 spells CASTPVGTSREQYF. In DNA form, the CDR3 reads TGTGCCAGTACCCCCGTCGGGACTAGCCGCGAGCAGTACTTC.

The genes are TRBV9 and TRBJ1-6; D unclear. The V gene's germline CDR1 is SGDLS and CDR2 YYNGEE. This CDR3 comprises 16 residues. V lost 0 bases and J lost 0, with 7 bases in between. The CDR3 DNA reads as TGTGCCAGCAGCGTAGCGGGGTCCTCCTATAATTCACCCCTCCACTTT. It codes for CASSVAGSSYNSPLHF. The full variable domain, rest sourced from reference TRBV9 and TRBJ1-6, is DSGVTQTPKHLITATGQRVTLRCSPRSGDLSVYWYQQSLDQGLQFLIQYYNGEERAKGNILERFSAQQFPDLHSELNLSSLELGDSALYFCASSVAGSSYNSPLHFGNGTRLTVT.

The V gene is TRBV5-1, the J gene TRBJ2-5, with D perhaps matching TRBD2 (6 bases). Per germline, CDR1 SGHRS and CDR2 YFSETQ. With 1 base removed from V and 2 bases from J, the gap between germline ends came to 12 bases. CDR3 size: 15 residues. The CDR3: CASSLILAAQETQYF. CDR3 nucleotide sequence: TGCGCCAGCAGCTTGATACTAGCAGCTCAAGAGACCCAGTACTTC.

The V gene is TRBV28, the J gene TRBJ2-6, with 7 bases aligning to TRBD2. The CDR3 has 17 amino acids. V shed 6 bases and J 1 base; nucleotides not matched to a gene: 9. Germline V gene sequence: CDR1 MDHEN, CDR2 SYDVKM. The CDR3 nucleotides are TGTGCCAGCAGCTTGGGAGGGCCAGCGTCTGGGGCCAACGTCCTGACTTTC. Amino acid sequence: CASSLGGPASGANVLTF.

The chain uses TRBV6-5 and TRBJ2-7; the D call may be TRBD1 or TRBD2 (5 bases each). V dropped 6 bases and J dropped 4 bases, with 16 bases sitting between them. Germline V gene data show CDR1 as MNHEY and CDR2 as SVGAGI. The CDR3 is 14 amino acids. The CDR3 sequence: CASSRDEGFYEQYF. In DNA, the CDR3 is TGTGCCAGCAGCCGGGACGAGGGATTTTACGAGCAGTACTTC.